These 11 T cell receptor beta chains were sequenced from one sample in a study of cytomegalovirus exposure and HLA in healthy donors. With 60 Vbeta and 13 Jbeta primers, the PCR was carried out. The data were produced by immunoSEQ multiplex PCR, yet TCRdb's version contains in-frame clones alone and is incomplete. The data show under 130,000 clones, roughly two thirds seen once. Sequencing used PBMCs. Source of these receptors: a man between 25 and 39 years old in good health and CMV-seronegative.

The CDR3 sequence: CSVEPSFFSGRDTQYF. DNA of the CDR3: TGCAGCGTGGAGCCCAGTTTTTTTAGCGGGAGGGATACGCAGTATTTT. This chain connects TRBV29-1 to TRBJ2-3; 10 bases line up with TRBD2. The CDR3 covers 16 residues. J lost 6 bases, V lost 6 bases, and 15 bases had no gene match. Germline V gives CDR1 SQVTM, CDR2 ANQGSEA.

Only a few counts were recorded for this clone. V usage is TRBV6-6 and J usage is TRBJ1-2, with 7 bases matching TRBD1. Germline V gives CDR1 MNHNY, CDR2 SVGAGI (reference sequence). J gave up 4 bases and V 4 bases, and 6 bases lay outside the gene matches. This CDR3 spans 14 amino acids. CDR3 coding DNA: TGTGCCAGCAGTTCTACGGGACAGAGCTATGGCTACACCTTC. It codes for CASSSTGQSYGYTF.

Only a few counts were recorded for this clone. The chain is built from TRBV5-6 and TRBJ2-5; a weak D match, TRBD2 (6 bases). The CDR3 sequence is 14 residues long. V was pared by 5 bases and J by 4 bases, with 15 bases between. Germline V CDR1 and CDR2: SGHDT, YYEEEE. CDR3 nucleotide sequence: TGTGCCAGCAGGGCGATCGGGGGACGAGAGACCCAGTACTTC. Amino acid sequence: CASRAIGGRETQYF.

The CDR3 sequence: CASSLRQAGNTIYF. The CDR3 DNA reads TGTGCCAGCAGCTTGCGACAGGCTGGAAACACCATATATTTT. V is TRBV7-2 and J is TRBJ1-3; a possible D gene is TRBD1 (6 bases). In germline, CDR1 is SGHTA, CDR2 FQGNSA. The V and J ends lost 3 bases and 2 bases respectively, with 8 bases between them. The CDR3 runs to 14 residues.

This clone was observed a handful of times. The gene calls are TRBV6-5 and TRBJ1-1; possibly TRBD1 for D (5 bases). CDR3 length: 13 amino acids. CDR1 and CDR2 from the germline V gene are MNHEY and SVGAGI. V was trimmed by 5 bases and J by 10 bases, leaving 17 bases between them. The CDR3 DNA reads as TGTGCCAGCAGTCCCGGGGACTTCCTAAGAGCTTTCTTT. Its translation: CASSPGDFLRAFF.

The rearrangement joins TRBV15 to TRBJ2-2, with 8 positions matching TRBD1. The V segment lost 1 base and the J segment 5 bases; nucleotides outside the gene matches: 0. This CDR3 has 14 amino acids. The germline gives CDR1 LNHNV, CDR2 YYDKDF (reference sequence). In DNA form, the CDR3 reads TGTGCCACCAGCAGAGGACAGGGGACCGGGGAGCTGTTTTTT. As protein: CATSRGQGTGELFF. Full variable domain (missing parts from reference TRBV15 and TRBJ2-2): DAMVIQNPRYQVTQFGKPVTLSCSQTLNHNVMYWYQQKSSQAPKLLFHYYDKDFNNEADTPDNFQSRRPNTSFCFLDIRSPGLGDTAMYLCATSRGQGTGELFFGEGSRLTVL.

This chain links TRBV6-5 with TRBJ1-2; D remains unclear. CDR1 and CDR2 from the germline V gene are MNHEY and SVGAGI. Trimming cost V 0 bases and J 2 bases, with 7 bases left between them. This CDR3 has 14 residues. The CDR3 loop is CASSYSRENYGYTF. The CDR3 DNA follows: TGTGCCAGCAGTTACTCCCGGGAAAACTATGGCTACACCTTC.

The chain couples TRBV30 to TRBJ1-1, with D maybe TRBD1 (5 bases). Trimming removed 0 bases at V and 4 bases at J, with 6 bases between. CDR3 length: 12 amino acids. CDR1 and CDR2 from the germline V gene are GTSNPN and SVGIG (reference sequence). CDR3 in amino acids: CAWSVGVTEAFF. The CDR3 bases are TGTGCCTGGAGTGTAGGGGTCACTGAAGCTTTCTTT.

The chain recombines TRBV5-4 with TRBJ2-7, with D maybe TRBD2 (6 bases). The V end was cut by 1 base, the J end by 5 bases, with 16 bases between. This CDR3 region has 15 residues. Germline assignment: CDR1 SGHNT and CDR2 YYREEE (reference sequence). Written as DNA, the CDR3 is TGTGCCAGCAGCTTGATCAATCTTGGGAGGAACGAGCAGTACTTC. Translated: CASSLINLGRNEQYF.

This chain connects TRBV5-1 to TRBJ1-2, with D perhaps matching TRBD1 (5 bases). Germline V lookup: CDR1 SGHRS, CDR2 YFSETQ. The CDR3 extends over 15 amino acids. V gave up 1 base and J gave up 7 bases, with 17 bases separating them. The CDR3 reads CASSLSGGATGGYTF. The DNA for the CDR3 is TGCGCCAGCAGCTTGTCGGGCGGAGCTACAGGTGGCTACACCTTC.

The chain joins TRBV15 to TRBJ1-1; 7 positions match TRBD1. The CDR3 is 15 residues long. Germline assignment: CDR1 LNHNV and CDR2 YYDKDF (reference sequence). V trimming: 0 bases; J trimming: 0 bases; junction bases outside the gene matches: 1. The CDR3 protein is CATSREGTVNTEAFF. Here the CDR3 DNA reads TGTGCCACCAGCAGAGAGGGGACAGTGAACACTGAAGCTTTCTTT.